These 23 T cell receptor beta chains share one sample of origin, sequenced in a study of cytomegalovirus exposure and HLA in healthy donors. Researchers ran the PCR with 60 Vbeta and 13 Jbeta primers. Clones were read by immunoSEQ multiplex PCR, and TCRdb kept only the in-frame ones, dropping some. The table lists approximately 220,000 clones, about 70% of them singletons. The sample taken for sequencing was PBMCs. These TCRs come from a woman aged 25 to 39 in good health and CMV-seronegative.

This clone turned up a few times. The gene calls are TRBV5-1 and TRBJ1-1; D unclear. This CDR3 region has 12 residues. Trimming stripped 4 bases from V and 8 bases from J, with 12 bases between. Germline values: CDR1 SGHRS, CDR2 YFSETQ. CDR3 protein: CASSLTPGEAFF. The DNA for the CDR3 is TGCGCCAGCAGCCTGACTCCGGGGGAAGCTTTCTTT.

In the case of this clone: An end of the junction differs from the germline gene, which may be a read error. The genes are TRBV7-9 and TRBJ1-1; D is unresolved. Germline CDR1 and CDR2: SEHNR and FQNEAQ (reference sequence). The CDR3 length is 12 residues. CDR3 DNA sequence: TGTTCCAGCAGCGCCTTGGGCCGTGAAGCTTTCTTT. Translation gives CSSSALGREAFF.

Points on this clone: One junction end disagrees with the germline gene, perhaps due to a read error. V gene TRBV7-9 combines with J gene TRBJ2-7, with D tentatively TRBD1 (6 bases). The CDR3 extends over 13 amino acids. Looked up from germline, CDR1 is SEHNR and CDR2 is FQNEAQ (reference sequence). Here the CDR3 reads CSSSSSQGNEQYF. In DNA form, the CDR3 reads TGTTCCAGCAGCTCATCCCAGGGGAACGAGCAGTACTTC. The full variable domain, completed using reference TRBV7-9 and TRBJ2-7, is DTGVSQNPRHKITKRGQNVTFRCDPISEHNRLYWYRQTLGQGPEFLTYFQNEAQLEKSRLLSDRFSAERPKGSFSTLEIQRTEQGDSAMYLCSSSSSQGNEQYFGPGTRLTVT.

About this clone: Just one base apart from a much larger clone, this may be a read error. The rearrangement joins TRBV4-1 to TRBJ2-5; TRBD1 aligns across 7 bases. The V segment lost 3 bases and the J segment 4 bases; nucleotides outside the gene matches: 11. This CDR3 region has 16 residues. Germline V gene data show CDR1 as MGHRA and CDR2 as YSYEKL. The DNA for the CDR3 is TGCGCCAGCAGCCAGGGACAGCGAGGGGTTTTAGAGACCCAGTACTTC. Its translation: CASSQGQRGVLETQYF.

The chain employs TRBV6-5 and TRBJ2-3; 11 nucleotides align to TRBD1. This CDR3 contains 15 residues. The V gene end was trimmed by 6 bases and the J gene end by 2 bases; junction bases not matched to a gene: 4. Per germline, CDR1 MNHEY and CDR2 SVGAGI. The CDR3 DNA follows: TGTGCCAGCAGGTTGGGACAGGGGGTCACAGATACGCAGTATTTT. Its protein is CASRLGQGVTDTQYF.

This clone has only one observation. The chain has TRBV19 and TRBJ2-1; 13 bases are shared with TRBD2. V lost 7 bases, J lost 7 bases, and 16 bases stayed unmatched. Germline CDR1 and CDR2: LNHDA and SQIVND (reference sequence). The CDR3 has 18 residues. The CDR3 loop is CASTLLAGGPRWGNEQFF. In nucleotides, the CDR3 is TGTGCCAGTACCTTACTAGCGGGAGGGCCAAGGTGGGGGAATGAGCAGTTCTTC. Using reference TRBV19 and TRBJ2-1 for the parts outside the CDR3, the full variable domain is DGGITQSPKYLFRKEGQNVTLSCEQNLNHDAMYWYRQDPGQGLRLIYYSQIVNDFQKGDIAEGYSVSREKKESFPLTVTSAQKNPTAFYLCASTLLAGGPRWGNEQFFGPGTRLTVL.

The chain carries TRBV7-9 and TRBJ1-1; the D is unclear. Trimming pared 5 bases from V and 0 bases from J, leaving 13 bases between. The length of the CDR3 is 15 residues. Germline CDR1 and CDR2: SEHNR and FQNEAQ (reference sequence). The CDR3 here is CASSLGGSLNTEAFF. The DNA for the CDR3 is TGTGCCAGCAGCCTGGGAGGCAGCCTGAACACTGAAGCTTTCTTT.

The chain employs TRBV30 and TRBJ1-3; 7 nucleotides line up with TRBD1. The junction had 3 bases not matched to a gene; V was cut back by 1 base and J by 0 bases. This CDR3 is built from 15 residues. Germline assignment: CDR1 GTSNPN and CDR2 SVGIG (reference sequence). The DNA of the CDR3 is TGTGCCTGGAGTGGGGGACAGTACTCTGGAAACACCATATATTTT. The encoded protein is CAWSGGQYSGNTIYF. The full variable domain, in which reference TRBV30 and TRBJ1-3 provide the parts outside the CDR3, is SQTIHQWPATLVQPVGSPLSLECTVEGTSNPNLYWYRQAAGRGLQLLFYSVGIGQISSEVPQNLSASRPQDRQFILSSKKLLLSDSGFYLCAWSGGQYSGNTIYFGEGSWLTVV.

A note on this clone: The germline gene is not matched at one end of the junction; a read error may be the cause. CDR3 DNA: TGCAGCGTAGTTGACTCTGGAAACGCCATATATTTT. This translates into CSVVDSGNAIYF. The V and J genes are TRBV29-1 and TRBJ1-3; D gene unclear. The CDR3 has 12 amino acids. CDR1 is SQVTM and CDR2 is ANQGSEA in the germline V gene.

Details on this clone: Its ends do not fully match the called genes, so a read error is possible. The chain recombines TRBV7-7 with TRBJ2-1; 9 bases are a match to TRBD2. Germline CDR1 SSHAT, CDR2 FNYEAQ (reference sequence). This CDR3 region has 15 residues. The chain's CDR3 is CASSLDAGGLSEQFF. The CDR3 region has the DNA TGTGCTAGCAGCTTAGATGCGGGAGGGCTTAGTGAGCAGTTCTTC.

Points on this clone: A junction boundary mismatches the germline segment, possibly from a read error. The CDR3 region has the DNA TGTGCTAGCAGCTTATCCACTAGCGGGAGGGAGACCCAGTACTTC. This encodes CASSLSTSGRETQYF. V is TRBV7-7 and J is TRBJ2-5, with 12 bases aligning to TRBD2. Germline V CDR1 and CDR2: SSHAT, FNYEAQ (reference sequence). The CDR3 contains 15 residues.

This clone was detected only a few times. V gene TRBV14 combines with J gene TRBJ2-2; 10 nucleotides match TRBD1. The CDR3 sequence is 16 residues long. Germline assignment: CDR1 SGHDN and CDR2 FVKESK. The ends lost 7 bases at V and 6 bases at J; junction bases unmatched: 11. CDR3 bases: TGTGCCAGCACGCGAACCGGGACAGGGGTGGCCGGGGAGCTGTTTTTT. This sequence encodes CASTRTGTGVAGELFF.

The chain uses TRBV30 and TRBJ2-3, with 9 bases matching TRBD2. This CDR3 is built from 15 residues. J was trimmed by 4 bases and V by 2 bases; bases with no gene match: 7. Germline CDR1 is GTSNPN and CDR2 is SVGIG (reference sequence). CDR3 in amino acids: CAWSWLVAGADTQYF. In DNA form, the CDR3 reads TGTGCCTGGAGTTGGTTGGTAGCGGGAGCAGATACGCAGTATTTT.

The chain has TRBV10-3 and TRBJ2-3; 7 positions match TRBD1. The CDR3 has 16 amino acids. Unmatched junction bases numbered 6, after V lost 3 bases and J lost 0 bases. Per the germline V gene, CDR1 is ENHRY and CDR2 is SYGVKD. CDR3 in amino acids: CAISDPGGGSTDTQYF. The CDR3 DNA sequence: TGTGCCATCAGTGATCCAGGGGGTGGGAGCACAGATACGCAGTATTTT.

A word on this clone: The same CDR3 is also encoded by other DNA sequences in this sample. V gene TRBV7-9 combines with J gene TRBJ1-1, with D possibly being TRBD1 (6 bases). This CDR3 has 16 amino acids. The germline V gene encodes CDR1 SEHNR and CDR2 FQNEAQ (reference sequence). The V gene lost 4 bases and the J gene lost 3 bases, with 18 bases spanning the gap. CDR3 nucleotides: TGTGCCAGCAGCTCACTTGGAGAGGGGGGGGACACTGAAGCTTTCTTT. This encodes CASSSLGEGGDTEAFF.

The chain uses TRBV7-9 and TRBJ1-4; 9 bases align to TRBD1. The CDR3 covers 16 residues. J was trimmed by 8 bases and V by 4 bases; bases with no gene match: 11. Germline CDR1 is SEHNR and CDR2 is FQNEAQ (reference sequence). CDR3 sequence (DNA): TGTGCCAGCAGCTCGGGAAAAACAGGGGGCGACGAAAAACTGTTTTTT. It translates to CASSSGKTGGDEKLFF.

The chain joins TRBV6-6 to TRBJ2-1; 13 bases map to TRBD2. Losses at the gene ends were 5 bases for V and 12 bases for J; bases not matched to a gene: 7. Germline-derived CDR1 and CDR2 are MNHNY and SVGAGI (reference sequence). This CDR3 contains 14 residues. CDR3 loop: CASSPRTSGSWQFF. CDR3 bases: TGTGCCAGCAGTCCCCGGACTAGCGGGAGTTGGCAGTTCTTC.

This clone has more than one count but fewer than ten. V gene TRBV6-1 combines with J gene TRBJ2-2; TRBD2 agrees at 9 bases. The CDR3 has 14 amino acids. The junction had 2 bases not matched to a gene; V was cut back by 4 bases and J by 5 bases. Germline values: CDR1 MNHNS, CDR2 SASEGT. The DNA of the CDR3 is TGTGCCAGCAGTGCGCTAGCGGGGACCGGGGAGCTGTTTTTT. Its protein is CASSALAGTGELFF.

The chain combines TRBV6-5 with TRBJ2-5; weak D call: TRBD1 (6 bases). The CDR3 runs 16 residues. The V gene lost 0 bases and the J gene lost 7 bases, with 18 bases spanning the gap. Germline CDR1 MNHEY, CDR2 SVGAGI. In nucleotides, the CDR3 is TGTGCCAGCAGTTACTCGTTAGGGGGAACCCCCCGGACCCAGTACTTC. This codes for CASSYSLGGTPRTQYF.

This rearrangement joins TRBV5-8 to TRBJ2-7; D may be TRBD1 (6 bases). The ends were cut back, 1 base at V and 5 bases at J, with 7 bases in the middle. Germline lookup yields CDR1 SGHTS and CDR2 YDEGEE. This CDR3 spans 12 amino acids. The CDR3 is CASSLTGNEQYF. CDR3 in DNA: TGTGCCAGCAGCTTGACAGGGAACGAGCAGTACTTC.

This CDR3 is CASRGRASSYNEQFF. DNA of the CDR3: TGTGCCAGCAGGGGGAGAGCGAGCTCCTACAATGAGCAGTTCTTC. The J gene is TRBJ2-1, the V gene TRBV2; possibly TRBD2 for D (5 bases). V lost 6 bases and J 0 bases, leaving 12 bases between the germline ends. The germline V gene has CDR1 SNHLY and CDR2 FYNNEI. There are 15 residues in the CDR3.

This clone was seen a single time. The chain carries TRBV7-9 and TRBJ2-5; 9 bases are a match to TRBD2. The V and J ends lost 4 bases and 2 bases, in that order; junction bases with no gene match: 5. The CDR3 covers 15 residues. The germline CDR1 and CDR2 sequences are SEHNR and FQNEAQ (reference sequence). In DNA form, the CDR3 reads TGTGCCAGCAGCTCGGGACTAGCATATCAAGAGACCCAGTACTTC. It specifies CASSSGLAYQETQYF.

The rearrangement uses TRBV7-9 and TRBJ1-2; 8 bases map to TRBD1. J gave up 3 bases and V 4 bases, and 13 bases lay outside the gene matches. CDR1 is SEHNR and CDR2 is FQNEAQ in the germline V gene (reference sequence). CDR3 length: 17 residues. The CDR3 DNA sequence: TGTGCCAGCAGCTCATCTACAGGGGGTGGTCTCCACTATGGCTACACCTTC. This encodes CASSSSTGGGLHYGYTF.